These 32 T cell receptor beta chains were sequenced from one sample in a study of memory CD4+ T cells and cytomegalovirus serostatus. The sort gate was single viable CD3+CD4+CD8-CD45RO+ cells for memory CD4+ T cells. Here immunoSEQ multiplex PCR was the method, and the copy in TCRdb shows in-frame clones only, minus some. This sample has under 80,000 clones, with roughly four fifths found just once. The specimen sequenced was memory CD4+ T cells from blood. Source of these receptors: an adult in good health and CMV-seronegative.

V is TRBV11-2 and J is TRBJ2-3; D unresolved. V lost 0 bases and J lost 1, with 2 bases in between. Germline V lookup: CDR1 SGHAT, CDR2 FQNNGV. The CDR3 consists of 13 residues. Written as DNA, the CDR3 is TGTGCCAGCAGCTTAGACCGCACAGATACGCAGTATTTT. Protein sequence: CASSLDRTDTQYF.

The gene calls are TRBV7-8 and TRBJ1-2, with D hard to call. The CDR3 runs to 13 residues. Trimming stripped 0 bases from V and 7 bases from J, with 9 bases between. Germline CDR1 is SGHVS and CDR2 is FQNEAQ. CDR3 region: CASSLAKRVGYTF. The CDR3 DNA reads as TGTGCCAGCAGCTTAGCGAAGCGGGTTGGCTACACCTTC.

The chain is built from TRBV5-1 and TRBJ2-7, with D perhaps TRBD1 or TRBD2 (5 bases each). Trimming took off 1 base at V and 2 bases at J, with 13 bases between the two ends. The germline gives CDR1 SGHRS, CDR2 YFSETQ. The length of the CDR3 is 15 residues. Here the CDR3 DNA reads TGCGCCAGCAGCTTGCGGGACGGCAATACCTACGAGCAGTACTTC. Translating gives CASSLRDGNTYEQYF.

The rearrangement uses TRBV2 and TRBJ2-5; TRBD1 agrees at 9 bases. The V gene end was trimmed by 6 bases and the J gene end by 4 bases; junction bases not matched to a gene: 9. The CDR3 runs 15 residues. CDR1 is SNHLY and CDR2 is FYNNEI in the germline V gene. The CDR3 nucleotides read TGTGCCAGCAGAATTACAGGGGGCGCCGGAGAGACCCAGTACTTC. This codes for CASRITGGAGETQYF.

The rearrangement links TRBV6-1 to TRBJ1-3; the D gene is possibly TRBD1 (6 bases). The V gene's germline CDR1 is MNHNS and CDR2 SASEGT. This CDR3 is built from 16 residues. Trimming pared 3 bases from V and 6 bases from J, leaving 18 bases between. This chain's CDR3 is CASSERGAGFENTIYF. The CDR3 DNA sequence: TGTGCCAGCAGTGAGAGGGGGGCAGGGTTCGAAAACACCATATATTTT.

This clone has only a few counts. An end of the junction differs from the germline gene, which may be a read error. The CDR3 protein is CASSEERLPQPVF. DNA of the CDR3: TGTGCCAGCAGTGAAGAACGTTTACCGCAACCGGTCTTT. The chain combines TRBV6-1 with TRBJ1-1, with D hard to call. The germline gives CDR1 MNHNS, CDR2 SASEGT. The CDR3 runs 13 residues.

CDR3 in DNA: TGTGCCAGCAGCTTTCCCGCATCTGGAAACACCATATATTTT. This translates into CASSFPASGNTIYF. The chain is built from TRBV7-9 and TRBJ1-3, with unresolved D. Trimming took 3 bases from V and 1 from J, leaving 7 bases between them. Germline CDR1 and CDR2: SEHNR and FQNEAQ (reference sequence). This CDR3 is 14 amino acids long.

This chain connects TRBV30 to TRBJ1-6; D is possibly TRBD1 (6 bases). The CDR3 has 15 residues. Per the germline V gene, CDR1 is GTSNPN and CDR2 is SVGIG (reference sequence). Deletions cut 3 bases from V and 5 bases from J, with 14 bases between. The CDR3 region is CAWRLFQGNNSPLHF. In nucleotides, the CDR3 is TGTGCCTGGAGACTATTCCAGGGGAATAATTCACCCCTCCACTTT.

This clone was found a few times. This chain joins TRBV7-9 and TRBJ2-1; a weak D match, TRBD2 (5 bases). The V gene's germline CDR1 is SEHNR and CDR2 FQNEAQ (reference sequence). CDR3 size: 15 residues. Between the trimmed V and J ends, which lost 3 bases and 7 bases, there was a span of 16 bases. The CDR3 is CASSFRSGEENEQFF. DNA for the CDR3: TGTGCCAGCAGCTTTAGGAGCGGAGAGGAGAATGAGCAGTTCTTC.

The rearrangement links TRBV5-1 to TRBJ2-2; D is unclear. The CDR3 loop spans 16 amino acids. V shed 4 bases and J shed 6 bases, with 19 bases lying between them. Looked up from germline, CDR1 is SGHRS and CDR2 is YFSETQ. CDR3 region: CASSMAERRMAGELFF. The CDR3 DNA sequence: TGCGCCAGCAGCATGGCGGAGCGTCGCATGGCCGGGGAGCTGTTTTTT.

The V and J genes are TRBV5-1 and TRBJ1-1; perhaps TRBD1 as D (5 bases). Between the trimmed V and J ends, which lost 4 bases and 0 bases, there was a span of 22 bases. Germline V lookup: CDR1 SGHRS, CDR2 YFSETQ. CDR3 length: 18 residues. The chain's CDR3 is CASSPLRGGSPLNTEAFF. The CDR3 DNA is TGCGCCAGCAGCCCCTTGAGGGGTGGAAGCCCACTGAACACTGAAGCTTTCTTT. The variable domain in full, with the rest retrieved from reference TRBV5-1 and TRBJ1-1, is KAGVTQTPRYLIKTRGQQVTLSCSPISGHRSVSWYQQTPGQGLQFLFEYFSETQRNKGNFPGRFSGRQFSNSRSEMNVSTLELGDSALYLCASSPLRGGSPLNTEAFFGQGTRLTVV.

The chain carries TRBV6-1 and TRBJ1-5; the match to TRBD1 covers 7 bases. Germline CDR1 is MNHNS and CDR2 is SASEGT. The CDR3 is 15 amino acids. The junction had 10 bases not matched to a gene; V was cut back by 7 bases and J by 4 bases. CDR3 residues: CASKTLSGGNQPQHF. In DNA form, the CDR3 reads TGTGCCAGCAAAACCCTCTCAGGGGGTAATCAGCCCCAGCATTTT.

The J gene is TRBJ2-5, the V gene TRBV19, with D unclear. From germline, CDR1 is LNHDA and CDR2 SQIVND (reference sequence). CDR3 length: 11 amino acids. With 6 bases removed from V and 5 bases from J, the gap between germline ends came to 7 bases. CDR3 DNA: TGTGCCAGTAGCTTGGCGGAGACCCAGTACTTC. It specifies CASSLAETQYF.

Here the CDR3 DNA reads TGTGCCAGCAGTGACGCTGGGTGGGGAGCGGAGACCTACGAGCAGTACTTC. Translating it yields CASSDAGWGAETYEQYF. The rearrangement uses TRBV28 and TRBJ2-7; possible D gene TRBD2, 5 bases. CDR3 length: 17 residues. CDR1 is MDHEN, CDR2 SYDVKM, per germline. V lost 5 bases, J lost 2 bases, and 22 bases lay in between.

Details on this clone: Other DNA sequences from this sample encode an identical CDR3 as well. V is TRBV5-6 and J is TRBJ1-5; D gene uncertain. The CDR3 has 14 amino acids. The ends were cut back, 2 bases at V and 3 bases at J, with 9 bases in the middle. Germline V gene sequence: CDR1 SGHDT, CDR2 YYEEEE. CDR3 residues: CASSLAGYNQPQHF. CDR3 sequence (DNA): TGTGCCAGCAGCTTAGCGGGGTACAATCAGCCCCAGCATTTT. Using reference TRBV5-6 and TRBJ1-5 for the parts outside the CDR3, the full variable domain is DAGVTQSPTHLIKTRGQQVTLRCSPKSGHDTVSWYQQALGQGPQFIFQYYEEEERQRGNFPDRFSGHQFPNYSSELNVNALLLGDSALYLCASSLAGYNQPQHFGDGTRLSIL.

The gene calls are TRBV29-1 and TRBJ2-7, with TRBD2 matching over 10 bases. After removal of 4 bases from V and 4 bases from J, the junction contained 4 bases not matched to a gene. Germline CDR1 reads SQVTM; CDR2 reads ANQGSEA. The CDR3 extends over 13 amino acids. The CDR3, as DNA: TGCAGCGTTGTCCCTAGCGGGAGTTACGAGCAGTACTTC. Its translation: CSVVPSGSYEQYF.

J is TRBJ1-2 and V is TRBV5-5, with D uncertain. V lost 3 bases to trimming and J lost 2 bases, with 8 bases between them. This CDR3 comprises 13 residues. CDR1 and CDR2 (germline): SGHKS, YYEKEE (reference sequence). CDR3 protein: CASSSDGNYGYTF. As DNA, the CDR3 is TGTGCCAGCAGCTCGGACGGAAACTATGGCTACACCTTC.

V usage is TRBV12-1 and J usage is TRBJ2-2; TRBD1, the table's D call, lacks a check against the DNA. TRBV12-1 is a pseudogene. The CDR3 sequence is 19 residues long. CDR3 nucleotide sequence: TGTGCCAGCAGCTTTGTGTCAGGGGGCGCGAAATCGAGCACCGGGGAGCTGTTTTTT. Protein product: CASSFVSGGAKSSTGELFF.

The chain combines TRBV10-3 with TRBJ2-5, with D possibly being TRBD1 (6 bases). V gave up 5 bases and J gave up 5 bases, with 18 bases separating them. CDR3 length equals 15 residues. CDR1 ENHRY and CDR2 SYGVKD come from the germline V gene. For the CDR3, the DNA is TGTGCCATCAGTACCCCCCAGGGGACGGGGGAGACCCAGTACTTC. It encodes CAISTPQGTGETQYF.

CDR3 region: CASSFPPYEQYF. DNA for the CDR3: TGTGCCAGCAGCTTTCCGCCCTACGAGCAGTACTTC. V and J are TRBV7-9 and TRBJ2-7; D unclear. V lost 3 bases and J lost 2, with 5 bases in between. There are 12 residues in the CDR3. Germline V gives CDR1 SEHNR, CDR2 FQNEAQ (reference sequence).

CDR3 protein: CASSSPGVTEAFF. CDR3 nucleotides: TGTGCCAGTAGTTCTCCAGGGGTCACTGAAGCTTTCTTT. The genes are TRBV19 and TRBJ1-1; maybe TRBD1 (6 bases). This CDR3 is built from 13 residues. Between the trimmed V and J ends, which lost 5 bases and 4 bases, there was a span of 11 bases. CDR1 LNHDA and CDR2 SQIVND come from the germline V gene (reference sequence).

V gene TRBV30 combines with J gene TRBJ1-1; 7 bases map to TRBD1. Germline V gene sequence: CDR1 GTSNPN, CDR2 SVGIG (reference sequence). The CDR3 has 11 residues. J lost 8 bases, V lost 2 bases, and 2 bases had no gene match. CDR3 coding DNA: TGTGCCTGGAGTTCGACAGGGGAAGCTTTCTTT. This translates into CAWSSTGEAFF.

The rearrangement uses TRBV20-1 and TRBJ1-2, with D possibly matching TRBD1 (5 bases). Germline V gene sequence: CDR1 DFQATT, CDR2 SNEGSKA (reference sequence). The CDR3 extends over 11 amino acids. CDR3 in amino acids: CSGGEGSGYTF. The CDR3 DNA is TGCAGCGGGGGGGAAGGGAGTGGCTACACCTTC.

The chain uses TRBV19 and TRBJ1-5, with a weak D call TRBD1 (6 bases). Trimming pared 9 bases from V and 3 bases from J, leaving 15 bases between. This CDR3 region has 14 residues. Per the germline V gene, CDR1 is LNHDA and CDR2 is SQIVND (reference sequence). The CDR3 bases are TGTGCCAGCCGTGCCGGACAGCTCAATCAGCCCCAGCATTTT. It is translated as CASRAGQLNQPQHF.

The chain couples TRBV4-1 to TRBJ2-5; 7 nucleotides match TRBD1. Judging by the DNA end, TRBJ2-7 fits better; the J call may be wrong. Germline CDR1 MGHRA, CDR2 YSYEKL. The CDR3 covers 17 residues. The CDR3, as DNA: TGCGCCAGCAGCCCGGGACAGACGACCCGGTCCTCCTACGAGCAGTACTTC. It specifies CASSPGQTTRSSYEQYF.

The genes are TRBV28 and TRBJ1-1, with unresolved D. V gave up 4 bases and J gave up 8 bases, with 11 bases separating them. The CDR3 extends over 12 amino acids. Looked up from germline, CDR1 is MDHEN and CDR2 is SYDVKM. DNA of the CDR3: TGTGCCAGCAGTTCCTTGGGCAGAGAAGCTTTCTTT. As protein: CASSSLGREAFF. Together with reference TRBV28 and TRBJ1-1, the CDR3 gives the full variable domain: DVKVTQSSRYLVKRTGEKVFLECVQDMDHENMFWYRQDPGLGLRLIYFSYDVKMKEKGDIPEGYSVSREKKERFSLILESASTNQTSMYLCASSSLGREAFFGQGTRLTVV.

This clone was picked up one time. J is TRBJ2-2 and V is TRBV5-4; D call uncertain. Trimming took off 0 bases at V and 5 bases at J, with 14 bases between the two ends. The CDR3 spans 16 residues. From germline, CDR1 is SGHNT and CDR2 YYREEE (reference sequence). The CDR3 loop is CASSLVIIGWTGELFF. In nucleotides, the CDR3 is TGTGCCAGCAGCTTGGTCATCATAGGGTGGACCGGGGAGCTGTTTTTT.

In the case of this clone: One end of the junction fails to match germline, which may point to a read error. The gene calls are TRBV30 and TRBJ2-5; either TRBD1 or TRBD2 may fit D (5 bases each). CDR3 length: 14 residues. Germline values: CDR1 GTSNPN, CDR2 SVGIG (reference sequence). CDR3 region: CAWRKWGYAEAQYF. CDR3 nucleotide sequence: TGTGCCTGGAGAAAGTGGGGGTATGCAGAGGCCCAGTACTTC. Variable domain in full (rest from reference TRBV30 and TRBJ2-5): SQTIHQWPATLVQPVGSPLSLECTVEGTSNPNLYWYRQAAGRGLQLLFYSVGIGQISSEVPQNLSASRPQDRQFILSSKKLLLSDSGFYLCAWRKWGYAEAQYFGPGTRLLVL.

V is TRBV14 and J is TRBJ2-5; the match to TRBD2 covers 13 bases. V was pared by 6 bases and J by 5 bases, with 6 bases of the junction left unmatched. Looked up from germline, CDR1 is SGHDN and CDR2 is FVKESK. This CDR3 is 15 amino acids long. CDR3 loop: CASSELTSGGETQYF. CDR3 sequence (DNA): TGTGCCAGCAGTGAGTTGACTAGCGGGGGGGAGACCCAGTACTTC.

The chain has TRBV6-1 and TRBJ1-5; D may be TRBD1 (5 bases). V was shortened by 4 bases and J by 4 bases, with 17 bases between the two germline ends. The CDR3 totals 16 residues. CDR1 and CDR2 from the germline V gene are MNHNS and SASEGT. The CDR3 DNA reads TGTGCCAGCAGTGTAAGAGTGGCAGGGAGGAATCAGCCCCAGCATTTT. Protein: CASSVRVAGRNQPQHF.

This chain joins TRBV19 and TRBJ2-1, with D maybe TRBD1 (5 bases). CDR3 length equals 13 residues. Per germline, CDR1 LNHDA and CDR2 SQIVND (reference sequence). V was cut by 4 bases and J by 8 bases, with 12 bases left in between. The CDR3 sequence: CASSRDRNYEQFF. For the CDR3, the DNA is TGTGCCAGTAGTAGAGACAGAAACTATGAGCAGTTCTTC.

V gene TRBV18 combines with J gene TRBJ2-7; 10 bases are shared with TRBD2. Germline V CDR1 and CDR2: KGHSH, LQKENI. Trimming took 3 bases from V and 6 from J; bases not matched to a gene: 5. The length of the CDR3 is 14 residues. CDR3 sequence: CASSPASGRFEQYF. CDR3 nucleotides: TGTGCCAGCTCACCCGCTAGCGGGAGATTCGAGCAGTACTTC.